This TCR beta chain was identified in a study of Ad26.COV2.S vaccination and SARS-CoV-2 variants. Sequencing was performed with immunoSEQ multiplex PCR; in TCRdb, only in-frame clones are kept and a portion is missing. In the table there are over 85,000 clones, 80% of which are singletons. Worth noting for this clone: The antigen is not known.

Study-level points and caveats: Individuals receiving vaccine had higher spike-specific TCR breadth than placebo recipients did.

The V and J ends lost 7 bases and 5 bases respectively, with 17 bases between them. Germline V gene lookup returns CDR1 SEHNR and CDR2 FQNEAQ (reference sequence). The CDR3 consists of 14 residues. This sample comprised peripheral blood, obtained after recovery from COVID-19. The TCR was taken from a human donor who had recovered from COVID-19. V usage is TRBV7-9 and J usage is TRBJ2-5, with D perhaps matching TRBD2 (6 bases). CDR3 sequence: CASTPSGRGETQYF. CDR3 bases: TGTGCCAGCACTCCTTCCGGTCGGGGGGAGACCCAGTACTTC.